Only a few counts were recorded for the clone carrying this T cell receptor beta chain. Antigen unknown. These data belong to a study of yellow fever vaccine responses in identical twins. Study-wide results and limits: Reportedly, the response of twins' T cells to the vaccine seemed partly convergent, partly personalized.

Trimming took 10 bases from V and 3 from J, leaving 13 bases between them. Germline CDR1 is ENHRY and CDR2 is SYGVKD. This CDR3 spans 13 amino acids. TCRdb re-called the RT-PCR reads with MiXCR, one entry per CDR3 protein. The data show about 1,100 distinct CDR3 sequences, with about 80% seen just once and about 26% held by the top ten. Sequenced material: T cells from blood (PBMCs), unsorted or a sorted subset (not recorded which), taken before or after yellow fever vaccination (not recorded which). This sequence was found in a female donor who received the yellow fever vaccine. The chain combines TRBV10-3 with TRBJ1-5, with TRBD1 as a possible D gene (6 bases). CDR3 bases: TGTGCCAATCACGGACAGCTCAATCAGCCCCAGCATTTT. Amino acid sequence: CANHGQLNQPQHF.